This T cell receptor (beta chain) was obtained from a study of blood T cell repertoires in COVID-19. Study in general: The United States, Italy and Spain provided the acute and convalescent COVID-19 samples. Sources were T cells, B-cell-depleted T cells, or PBMCs; the material itself was cDNA or gDNA.

The authors' processing: Amplification from reference gene primers served as the basis for estimated nucleated cell counts. Produced via immunoSEQ multiplex PCR; TCRdb's table is partial and in-frame only. The V and J calls and the clone size are those of that table, but D and trimming were determined from the DNA. This sample has approximately 150,000 clones, with around 84% found just once. CDR1 LGHNA and CDR2 YNFKEQ come from the germline V gene. There are 16 residues in the CDR3. V was clipped by 1 base and J by 5 bases, with 17 bases between them. The source material was peripheral blood. The chain joins TRBV4-2 to TRBJ1-1, with a weak D call TRBD1 (6 bases). This TCR was recovered from a woman over 75 with acute or convalescent COVID-19. In nucleotides, the CDR3 is TGTGCCAGCAGCCAAGTTAATGGGGGGGCGCGGACTGAAGCTTTCTTT. Its translation is CASSQVNGGARTEAFF.